A single sample gave rise to the 22 T cell receptor beta chains below, sequenced in a study of shared clonotypes between healthy human individuals. Some clones are missing from TCRdb's copy, which holds only in-frame ones; the method was immunoSEQ multiplex PCR. The table records roughly 2.6 million clones, approximately 92% of them present only once. Material: naive CD4+ T cells sorted from blood. Subset indicated: CD45RA+ positively selected. Source of these receptors: a man aged 18 to 29 in good health.

Comments on this clone: This sample includes further DNA sequences coding for the same CDR3. The chain carries TRBV29-1 and TRBJ1-3; 8 bases align to TRBD1. V dropped 7 bases and J dropped 4; count of bases not matched to a gene: 3. The length of the CDR3 is 12 residues. Germline V gene lookup returns CDR1 SQVTM and CDR2 ANQGSEA. CDR3 sequence (DNA): TGCAGCGGTCGGACAGGGGGAAACACCATATATTTT. It yields the protein CSGRTGGNTIYF.

The chain is built from TRBV27 and TRBJ1-5; 7 bases are shared with TRBD1. Germline loops: CDR1 MNHEY, CDR2 SMNVEV (reference sequence). V gave up 6 bases and J gave up 1 base; unmatched junction bases: 6. The CDR3 extends over 15 amino acids. In nucleotides, the CDR3 is TGTGCCAGCAGGCCCTCGACAGGGAGCAATCAGCCCCAGCATTTT. This sequence encodes CASRPSTGSNQPQHF.

This clone was observed a handful of times. The J gene is TRBJ1-1, the V gene TRBV5-6; D is uncertain. Deletions cut 2 bases from V and 8 bases from J, with 10 bases between. CDR3 length equals 12 residues. Germline assignment: CDR1 SGHDT and CDR2 YYEEEE. This chain's CDR3 is CASSLGRREAFF. The CDR3, as DNA: TGTGCCAGCAGCTTAGGCCGCCGGGAAGCTTTCTTT.

The rearrangement joins TRBV6-1 to TRBJ1-1; no reliable D call. CDR3 length: 12 amino acids. V was cut by 4 bases and J by 5 bases, with 8 bases left in between. Germline V gene data show CDR1 as MNHNS and CDR2 as SASEGT. The CDR3 DNA reads TGTGCCAGCAGTGGGGGTTCTACTGAAGCTTTCTTT. Translated: CASSGGSTEAFF.

V is TRBV2 and J is TRBJ1-2, with a possible D match to TRBD1 (6 bases). Trimming stripped 4 bases from V and 2 bases from J, with 14 bases between. Germline lookup yields CDR1 SNHLY and CDR2 FYNNEI. CDR3 length: 15 amino acids. This CDR3 is CASSAAGQTNYGYTF. In DNA, the CDR3 is TGTGCCAGCAGTGCAGCCGGACAGACCAACTATGGCTACACCTTC. Looking up the rest from reference TRBV2 and TRBJ1-2 gives the full variable domain: EPEVTQTPSHQVTQMGQEVILRCVPISNHLYFYWYRQILGQKVEFLVSFYNNEISEKSEIFDDQFSVERPDGSNFTLKIRSTKLEDSAMYFCASSAAGQTNYGYTFGSGTRLTVV.

On this clone: This specimen includes other DNA sequences encoding the same CDR3. This rearrangement joins TRBV5-5 to TRBJ2-5, with unresolved D. This CDR3 is 14 amino acids long. V was clipped by 4 bases and J by 2 bases, with 12 bases between them. Germline V CDR1 and CDR2: SGHKS, YYEKEE (reference sequence). The CDR3 here is CASSLSGGQETQYF. As DNA, the CDR3 is TGTGCCAGCAGCCTCTCCGGTGGGCAAGAGACCCAGTACTTC. Full variable domain (remainder filled in from reference TRBV5-5 and TRBJ2-5): DAGVTQSPTHLIKTRGQQVTLRCSPISGHKSVSWYQQVLGQGPQFIFQYYEKEERGRGNFPDRFSARQFPNYSSELNVNALLLGDSALYLCASSLSGGQETQYFGPGTRLLVL.

The J gene is TRBJ2-3, the V gene TRBV5-1, with D hard to call. From germline, CDR1 is SGHRS and CDR2 YFSETQ. The CDR3 is made up of 15 amino acids. Deletions cut 0 bases from V and 1 base from J, with 9 bases between. The CDR3 spells CASSLAELGTDTQYF. The CDR3 DNA reads TGCGCCAGCAGCTTGGCCGAATTAGGCACAGATACGCAGTATTTT. Full variable domain (rest looked up from reference TRBV5-1 and TRBJ2-3): KAGVTQTPRYLIKTRGQQVTLSCSPISGHRSVSWYQQTPGQGLQFLFEYFSETQRNKGNFPGRFSGRQFSNSRSEMNVSTLELGDSALYLCASSLAELGTDTQYFGPGTRLTVL.

Remarks on this clone: The sample carries other DNA sequences with the same CDR3. The rearrangement links TRBV4-3 to TRBJ2-3, with TRBD2 matching over 11 bases. CDR3 size: 16 residues. With 1 base clipped from V and 1 base from J, the junction kept 1 base outside the gene matches. Germline values: CDR1 LGHNA, CDR2 YSLEER. The DNA for the CDR3 is TGCGCCAGCAGCCAAGGTAGCGGGAGGGGCACAGATACGCAGTATTTT. It specifies CASSQGSGRGTDTQYF.

The CDR3 DNA follows: TGTGCCAGCTCACCAATAAGGGCGGTCTCATACGAGCAGTACTTC. It specifies CASSPIRAVSYEQYF. The chain recombines TRBV18 with TRBJ2-7; no reliable D call. This CDR3 is built from 15 residues. Germline V gene data show CDR1 as KGHSH and CDR2 as LQKENI. V shed 2 bases and J shed 4 bases, with 15 bases lying between them.

This clone was found once. This chain connects TRBV5-1 to TRBJ1-2; D remains unclear. Trimming took 3 bases from V and 8 from J, leaving 20 bases between them. The germline gives CDR1 SGHRS, CDR2 YFSETQ. The CDR3 runs 15 residues. The DNA of the CDR3 is TGCGCCAGCAGCTACGACGAATTCCGGCAACGGGGCTACACCTTC. It specifies CASSYDEFRQRGYTF. The whole variable domain, filled in from reference TRBV5-1 and TRBJ1-2, reads KAGVTQTPRYLIKTRGQQVTLSCSPISGHRSVSWYQQTPGQGLQFLFEYFSETQRNKGNFPGRFSGRQFSNSRSEMNVSTLELGDSALYLCASSYDEFRQRGYTFGSGTRLTVV.

The genes are TRBV2 and TRBJ2-5; 8 nucleotides align to TRBD2. Germline-derived CDR1 and CDR2 are SNHLY and FYNNEI. This CDR3 contains 14 residues. V lost 7 bases, J lost 3 bases, and 7 bases stayed unmatched. The CDR3 loop is CASKPGTSKETQYF. For the CDR3, the DNA is TGTGCCAGCAAACCCGGGACTAGTAAAGAGACCCAGTACTTC.

The chain recombines TRBV7-2 with TRBJ2-1; no clear D. Germline V CDR1 and CDR2: SGHTA, FQGNSA. This CDR3 region has 14 residues. V was clipped by 0 bases and J by 3 bases, with 6 bases between them. CDR3 amino acids: CASSLAGHYNEQFF. For the CDR3, the DNA is TGTGCCAGCAGCTTAGCGGGTCACTACAATGAGCAGTTCTTC.

This chain connects TRBV11-2 to TRBJ1-4; 7 nucleotides line up with TRBD1. Trimming took 2 bases from V and 8 from J; bases not matched to a gene: 8. Germline V gene sequence: CDR1 SGHAT, CDR2 FQNNGV. This CDR3 is built from 15 residues. The CDR3 bases are TGTGCCAGCAGCTTAAGCAGGGGGTATGGAGAAAAACTGTTTTTT. This translates into CASSLSRGYGEKLFF.

This rearrangement joins TRBV7-2 to TRBJ2-7; D might be TRBD1 (5 bases). The V end was cut by 5 bases, the J end by 2 bases, with 16 bases between. CDR3 length equals 15 residues. The germline V gene encodes CDR1 SGHTA and CDR2 FQGNSA. The CDR3 DNA sequence: TGTGCCAGCAGCAAAAGGGGTCCTGGGGCCTACGAGCAGTACTTC. Translating it yields CASSKRGPGAYEQYF.

This sequence joins TRBV6-1 and TRBJ2-7; D is possibly TRBD2 (6 bases). Germline V gene lookup returns CDR1 MNHNS and CDR2 SASEGT. This CDR3 comprises 14 residues. The V end was cut by 4 bases, the J end by 3 bases, with 13 bases between. The CDR3 here is CASSARDGLYEQYF. For the CDR3, the DNA is TGTGCCAGCAGTGCGCGGGACGGCCTCTACGAGCAGTACTTC.

On this clone: Other DNA sequences in the sample encode the same CDR3. The chain carries TRBV6-1 and TRBJ1-2; no reliable D call. The length of the CDR3 is 13 residues. Germline V lookup: CDR1 MNHNS, CDR2 SASEGT. V was pared by 2 bases and J by 0 bases, with 4 bases between. In DNA, the CDR3 is TGTGCCAGCAGTGAAACAGCTAACTATGGCTACACCTTC. Translation gives CASSETANYGYTF.

The chain employs TRBV6-5 and TRBJ2-2; no reliable D call. Germline V gene sequence: CDR1 MNHEY, CDR2 SVGAGI. V lost 2 bases to trimming and J lost 2 bases, with 6 bases between them. CDR3 size: 14 residues. The CDR3 is CASSYELNTGELFF. CDR3 DNA sequence: TGTGCCAGCAGTTACGAACTCAACACCGGGGAGCTGTTTTTT.

The V and J genes are TRBV4-2 and TRBJ2-2, with 7 bases fitting TRBD2. The V and J ends lost 2 bases and 6 bases, in that order; junction bases with no gene match: 12. The CDR3 totals 17 residues. The germline CDR1 and CDR2 sequences are LGHNA and YNFKEQ. The CDR3 loop reads CASSQRSTGGPPGELFF. Written as DNA, the CDR3 is TGTGCCAGCAGCCAAAGGTCGACGGGGGGACCCCCCGGGGAGCTGTTTTTT.

Remarks on this clone: The junction departs from the called germline gene at one end, perhaps through a read error. The chain couples TRBV7-7 to TRBJ2-2; TRBD2 agrees at 10 bases. Germline V gene data show CDR1 as SSHAT and CDR2 as FNYEAQ (reference sequence). The CDR3 is 15 residues long. CDR3 sequence reads: CASSPTSGSTGELFF. DNA of the CDR3: TGTGCTAGCAGCCCGACTAGCGGGTCGACCGGGGAGCTGTTTTTT.

This chain joins TRBV4-1 and TRBJ1-1; TRBD1 aligns across 7 bases. J lost 4 bases, V lost 1 base, and 12 bases had no gene match. This CDR3 is built from 17 residues. In germline, CDR1 is MGHRA, CDR2 YSYEKL. The CDR3 coding sequence is TGCGCCAGCAGCCAAGGAGATAAGGGACAGCGGGCCACTGAAGCTTTCTTT. The encoded protein is CASSQGDKGQRATEAFF.

The chain has TRBV6-1 and TRBJ1-2; 7 nucleotides align to TRBD1. The trim removed 4 bases at V and 4 bases at J, leaving 6 bases unmatched. Germline V gene sequence: CDR1 MNHNS, CDR2 SASEGT. The CDR3 spans 14 residues. The CDR3 DNA reads TGTGCCAGCAGTGGTCCAGGGGGAGGCTATGGCTACACCTTC. Translation gives CASSGPGGGYGYTF.

Comments on this clone: At the DNA level, this CDR3 is encoded by other sequences in the same sample as well. The chain carries TRBV5-1 and TRBJ2-1; the D gene is possibly TRBD2 (6 bases). Trimming stripped 0 bases from V and 9 bases from J, with 10 bases between. Germline CDR1 reads SGHRS; CDR2 reads YFSETQ. This CDR3 is built from 13 residues. This CDR3 is CASSLATSGEQFF. CDR3 bases: TGCGCCAGCAGCTTGGCGACTAGTGGTGAGCAGTTCTTC.